A selection of T cell receptor beta chains follows, all from one sample in a study of tumor and adjacent non-tumor tissue in lung cancer. TCRdb used MiXCR to reprocess the multiplex PCR reads, holding one entry per CDR3 protein. This repertoire shows 65,000 to 85,000 distinct CDR3 sequences, 75% to 85% found once; its top ten account for more than 35%. The sequenced sample consisted of distant non-tumor lung tissue. All receptors derive from a man in his sixties with non-small cell lung cancer. Both conserved end residues are part of each CDR3. Fields, in order: V gene, clone size, J gene, D gene, CDR3 DNA, CDR3 protein. A D gene is named only where the DNA matches it firmly. A row's size may be missing; if present it is once, few, many or a size class.

>TRBV11-3|-|TRBJ2-1|TRBD2
TGTGCCAGCAGCCTCAACCAACTAGCGGTGTTAGGTGAGCGGTCCTTC
CASSLNQLAVLGERSF
>TRBV23-1|many|TRBJ1-5|-
TGCGCCAGCAGTCAAACGGAAAATCAGCCCCAGCATTTT
CASSQTENQPQHF
>TRBV29-1|many|TRBJ1-2|-
TGCAGCGTTACCAGGATGTTGGACTATGGCTACACCTTC
CSVTRMLDYGYTF
>TRBV6-5|-|TRBJ1-2|-
TGTGCCAGCACTTCCCAAGCAGGGGTCGCCTATGGCTACACTTTC
CASTSQAGVAYGYTF
>TRBV5-5|-|TRBJ2-3|TRBD2
TGTGCCAGCAGCCTTACAGGGACTAGCACAGATACGCACTATTTT
CASSLTGTSTDTHYF
>TRBV10-3|-|TRBJ1-6|-
TGTGCCATCAGAGGGGGTAACTCTAATTCACCCCCCCAATTT
CAIRGGNSNSPPQF
>TRBV7-9|once|TRBJ1-1|TRBD1
TGTGCCAACAGCGTGGGGACAGTCAACACTGAAGCTTTCTTT
CANSVGTVNTEAFF
>TRBV10-3|-|TRBJ2-1|TRBD2
TGTGCCATCAGTCAGTCGATCATTAGCGGGATTGAGCAGTTCTTC
CAISQSIISGIEQFF
>TRBV11-1|-|TRBJ2-6|TRBD1
TGTGCCAGCAGTCGGACAGGTAGGCCTTCTGGGGCCAACATCCCGACTTTC
CASSRTGRPSGANIPTF
>TRBV6-5|many|TRBJ2-1|TRBD2
TGTGCCAGCAGCCCCTGGGGGGGGGGGAACAATGAGCAGTTCTTC
CASSPWGGGNNEQFF
>TRBV7-8|many|TRBJ2-3|-
TGTGCCAGCAAGGCGGGACTGAGCACAGATACGCAGTATTTT
CASKAGLSTDTQYF
>TRBV28|-|TRBJ2-7|TRBD2
TGTGCCAGCTGTTCCCTAGCGGGAGTCTACGGGCAGTACTTC
CASCSLAGVYGQYF
>TRBV4-2|once|TRBJ2-7|-
TGTGCCAGTAGCCAAGAAAGGAGGGTCTACGAGCAGTACTTC
CASSQERRVYEQYF
>TRBV12-3/TRBV12-4|-|TRBJ2-7|TRBD2
TGTGCCAGCAGTGACCCGGGACTAGGATACTACGATCAGTACTTC
CASSDPGLGYYDQYF
>TRBV10-3|once|TRBJ2-6|TRBD2
TGTGCTATCAGTGAACATGGGACTAGCGGGAGGGACGCTGGGGCCAAGGTCCTGACTTTC
CAISEHGTSGRDAGAKVLTF
>TRBV5-1|-|TRBJ1-1|-
TGCGCCTGCAGCTCGACAGGACCTGAAGATTTCTTT
CACSSTGPEDFF
>TRBV10-2|-|TRBJ2-3|-
TGCGCAAGCAGTGAGGTGGAGATCACAGATACGCAGTATTTT
CASSEVEITDTQYF
>TRBV4-1|-|TRBJ2-1|-
TGCGCCAGCTCCCAAGAACGCAAGTACAATGAGCAGTTCTTC
CASSQERKYNEQFF
>TRBV15|once|TRBJ1-1|TRBD1
TGTACCACAAGCCCGCGGCGGACAGGGGCCACGAACACTGAAGCTTTCTTT
CTTSPRRTGATNTEAFF
>TRBV6-1|-|TRBJ1-2|TRBD1
TGTGCCAGCGGTGTCGTAGCAGGGGGCGCCTATGGTTACACCTTC
CASGVVAGGAYGYTF
>TRBV29-1|-|TRBJ1-2|-
TGCAGCGTTGACGGGGACGATATCTATTGCTACGCCTTC
CSVDGDDIYCYAF
>TRBV11-1|-|TRBJ2-5|-
TGTGCCAGCAGCAAGAACACGTACCAAGAGACCCACTACTTC
CASSKNTYQETHYF
>TRBV24-1|-|TRBJ2-6|-
TGTGCTACCGGGCCGAACAAGGAGTCTGAGGCCAACATCCTGACTTTC
CATGPNKESEANILTF
>TRBV10-2|-|TRBJ2-5|TRBD2
TGCGCCAGCAGTGAAAAGATACCGGGACTAGCGGGAGCCAAGTCCCAAGAGACCCAGTACTTC
CASSEKIPGLAGAKSQETQYF
>TRBV29-1|-|TRBJ2-7|-
-
CVAEGSSGVVYF
>TRBV28|many|TRBJ2-7|-
TGTGCCAGCAGTTTAGTACAGGGAATTTACGAGCAGTACTTC
CASSLVQGIYEQYF
>TRBV30|-|TRBJ2-4|-
TGTGCCTGGAGTATAAGCGACTTAACCAAAAACAATCAGTACTTC
CAWSISDLTKNNQYF
>TRBV19|-|TRBJ2-1|TRBD2
TGTGCCAGGTGCCTAGCGGGTCCCTACAATGAGCAGTTCTTC
CARCLAGPYNEQFF
>TRBV12-3/TRBV12-4|many|TRBJ2-7|TRBD2
TGTGCCAGCCGCGCTCTGGCGGGAGGATTACACGAGCAGTACTTC
CASRALAGGLHEQYF
>TRBV28|-|TRBJ2-1|TRBD2
TGTGCCAGCAGCTTAGGACTAGTGGGAGGCTGGCCTGAGCAGTTCTTC
CASSLGLVGGWPEQFF
>TRBV29-1|-|TRBJ2-5|-
TGCAGCGCGGTGTGGCAAGAGACCCAGTACTTC
CSAVWQETQYF
>TRBV12-3/TRBV12-4|-|TRBJ2-1|TRBD1
TGCGCCAGCATCACTCACGGGACAGGGAGGGATGAGCAGTTCTTC
CASITHGTGRDEQFF
>TRBV28|-|TRBJ1-5|-
TGTGCCAGCAGTCTCTCGGGTAGTAATCAGCCCCATCATTTT
CASSLSGSNQPHHF
>TRBV29-1|once|TRBJ1-3|TRBD1
TGCAGCGTGATACCCGGGACAGCTGGAGATACCATATACTTT
CSVIPGTAGDTIYF
>TRBV20-1|-|TRBJ2-1|TRBD2
TGCAGTGCTAGAGATCAACGGACTAGCTTTGAGGGGTTCTTC
CSARDQRTSFEGFF
>TRBV2|-|TRBJ1-3|-
TGTGCCAGGACCAAGAGGGACTCTGGAAGCACCATATATTTT
CARTKRDSGSTIYF
>TRBV6-5|-|TRBJ1-2|-
TGTGCCAGCAGTTACGAGGCCTGGCCGATTGGTAGCTACACCTTC
CASSYEAWPIGSYTF
>TRBV13|-|TRBJ2-3|-
TGTGCCAGCTGTTTAGCGAGACAGGACACAGATACGCAGTATTTT
CASCLARQDTDTQYF
>TRBV24-1|once|TRBJ1-5|-
TGTGCCACCAGTGTGTCAGGGGATCAGCCCCAGCATTTT
CATSVSGDQPQHF
>TRBV5-1|-|TRBJ2-5|TRBD2
TGCGCCGGCAGCTTGTACCCCGGCGGGAGAGGCCCAAATCAAGAGACCCAGTACTTT
CAGSLYPGGRGPNQETQYF
>TRBV28|many|TRBJ1-1|TRBD1
TGTGCCAGCAGCCTTCCCGGGACAGGGGCAACTGAAGCTTTCTTT
CASSLPGTGATEAFF
>TRBV6-5|-|TRBJ2-2|-
TGTGCCAACAGTTACGGGATGGGGCAAACCGGGGAGCTGGTTTTT
CANSYGMGQTGELVF
>TRBV29-1|-|TRBJ1-1|TRBD1
TGCAGCGTGGGGCACAAGGGGGCGCCGAGCACTGAAGCTTTCTTT
CSVGHKGAPSTEAFF
>TRBV11-1|-|TRBJ2-7|-
TGTGCTGGCAGCTTAAATATTTACAGCGAGCAGTACTTC
CAGSLNIYSEQYF
>TRBV5-5|-|TRBJ2-3|-
TGTGCCAGCGGCCTAATAGACAGTGCCGATACGCAGTATTTT
CASGLIDSADTQYF
>TRBV30|-|TRBJ1-6|-
TGTGCCTGGGAGCAAAAAATTGGGATTTCTAGTTCACCCCTCCACTTT
CAWEQKIGISSSPLHF
>TRBV7-9|-|TRBJ1-1|-
TGTGCCACTAGCTTAGATTGGAACACTGAAGCTTTCTTT
CATSLDWNTEAFF